These 10 T cell receptor beta chains originate from one sample sequenced in a study of T cell repertoires in cytomegalovirus infection. The antigens of these receptors remain unknown. TCRdb reanalysed the reads using MiXCR and keeps one entry per CDR3 protein. The data hold some 900,000 distinct CDR3 sequences, with 32% observed a single time. Material: cultured CD8+ T cells from PBMCs, obtained from culture after CMV antigen stimulation. The receptors were sampled from a human donor in good health (CMV status not recorded). Some clones in this sample may be carry-over from other donors' samples.

This clonotype has more than one count but fewer than ten. The chain employs TRBV11-2 and TRBJ2-7; tentative D call: TRBD1 (5 bases). Trimming took off 4 bases at V and 3 bases at J, with 10 bases between the two ends. This CDR3 is 13 amino acids long. Germline-derived CDR1 and CDR2 are SGHAT and FQNNGV. The CDR3 nucleotides are TGTGCCAGCAGCTCACAGGACATCTACGAGCAGTACGTC. Its translation: CASSSQDIYEQYV.

V and J are TRBV5-1 and TRBJ2-3, with TRBD2 identical over 10 bases. CDR1 and CDR2 from the germline V gene are SGHRS and YFSETQ. This CDR3 region has 19 residues. V lost 3 bases, J lost 3 bases, and 16 bases stayed unmatched. CDR3: CASSSSEDAPGLATDTQYF. DNA of the CDR3: TGCGCCAGCAGCTCGTCTGAGGACGCTCCGGGACTAGCGACAGATACGCAGTATTTT.

The chain couples TRBV10-3 to TRBJ2-3; no clear D. The germline gives CDR1 ENHRY, CDR2 SYGVKD. This CDR3 has 14 residues. V dropped 2 bases and J dropped 3 bases, with 9 bases sitting between them. This CDR3 reads CAISEAVETDTQYF. The CDR3 nucleotides read TGTGCCATCAGTGAGGCGGTCGAAACAGATACGCAGTATTTT.

V is TRBV5-8 and J is TRBJ2-7, with D tentatively TRBD2 (5 bases). Germline CDR1 is SGHTS and CDR2 is YDEGEE. The CDR3 has 14 residues. V dropped 4 bases and J dropped 3 bases, with 14 bases sitting between them. Here the CDR3 reads CASSQDGRGYEQYV. CDR3 nucleotides: TGTGCCAGCAGCCAGGACGGCCGGGGCTACGAGCAGTACGTC.

This clonotype was counted a few times. V usage is TRBV7-2 and J usage is TRBJ1-1, with D unresolved. Germline values: CDR1 SGHTA, CDR2 FQGNSA. Deletions cut 6 bases from V and 6 bases from J, with 17 bases between. The CDR3 has 14 amino acids. CDR3 in amino acids: CASRSLDQSPEAFF. As DNA, the CDR3 is TGTGCCAGCAGGTCGTTGGACCAATCCCCTGAAGCTTTCTTT.

This clonotype appeared many times. The V call is TRBV7-2, the J call TRBJ1-1; maybe TRBD1 (6 bases). V lost 3 bases and J 3 bases, leaving 8 bases between the germline ends. The CDR3 extends over 13 amino acids. Germline V gene lookup returns CDR1 SGHTA and CDR2 FQGNSA. CDR3 sequence: CASSFGTHTEAFF. The CDR3 bases are TGTGCCAGCAGCTTTGGGACACACACTGAAGCTTTCTTT.

This clonotype occurred many times. The V gene is TRBV7-6, the J gene TRBJ1-1; a possible D gene is TRBD1 (6 bases). Germline assignment: CDR1 SGHVS and CDR2 FNYEAQ. The CDR3 is 13 residues long. Trimming stripped 5 bases from V and 8 bases from J, with 15 bases between. CDR3 DNA sequence: TGTGCCAGCAGCCCGGGGGCGTCTGCGGAAGCTTTCTTT. Translating it yields CASSPGASAEAFF.

CDR3 bases: TGTGCCATCAGGACCAGGGCTGACGAGCAGTACTTC. Its protein is CAIRTRADEQYF. This rearrangement joins TRBV10-3 to TRBJ2-7; a possible D gene is TRBD1 (5 bases). Germline assignment: CDR1 ENHRY and CDR2 SYGVKD. With 6 bases removed from V and 5 bases from J, the gap between germline ends came to 11 bases. This CDR3 comprises 12 residues.

The chain links TRBV19 to TRBJ1-1; D unclear. Trimming stripped 6 bases from V and 0 bases from J, with 8 bases between. The germline V gene encodes CDR1 LNHDA and CDR2 SQIVND (reference sequence). The CDR3 totals 13 residues. The CDR3 coding sequence is TGTGCCAGTAGCTGGAAAATGAACACTGAAGCTTTCTTT. Protein: CASSWKMNTEAFF.

This chain links TRBV6-5 with TRBJ1-3, with no clear D. The CDR3 is made up of 14 amino acids. Trimming shortened V by 7 bases and J by 0 bases, and 10 bases separated the two germline ends. CDR1 is MNHEY, CDR2 SVGAGI, per germline. The CDR3 reads CASKDVSSGNTIYF. For the CDR3, the DNA is TGTGCCAGCAAGGACGTTAGCTCTGGAAACACCATATATTTT.